This T cell receptor beta chain was recovered during a study of blood T cell repertoires in COVID-19. Germline V gives CDR1 SGDLS, CDR2 YYNGEE. CDR3 length: 17 residues. Trimming at V came to 1 base and at J to 8 bases, leaving 9 bases not matched to a gene. Some clones are missing from TCRdb's copy, which holds only in-frame ones; the method was immunoSEQ multiplex PCR. The sample consists of 200,000 or so clones, 70% to 90% of them appearing once. The source is a person aged 65-85 years with COVID-19, enrolled during active disease. J is TRBJ2-2 and V is TRBV9, with 12 bases identical to TRBD2. Sequences were obtained from peripheral blood. DNA for the CDR3: TGTGCCAGCAGCGTACGGTCGTCTAGCGGGAGGGTGGGGGAGCTGTTTTTT. Protein product: CASSVRSSSGRVGELFF.